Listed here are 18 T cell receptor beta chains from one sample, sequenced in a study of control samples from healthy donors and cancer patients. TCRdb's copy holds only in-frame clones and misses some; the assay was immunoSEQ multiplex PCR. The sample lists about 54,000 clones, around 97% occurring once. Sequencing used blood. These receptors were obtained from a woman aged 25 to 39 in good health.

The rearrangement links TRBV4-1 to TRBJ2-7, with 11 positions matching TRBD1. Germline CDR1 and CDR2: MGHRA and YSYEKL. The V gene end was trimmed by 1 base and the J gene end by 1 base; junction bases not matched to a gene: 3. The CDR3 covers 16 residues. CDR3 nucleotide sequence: TGCGCCAGCAGCCAAGTGGGGACAGGGGGGTCCTACGAGCAGTACTTC. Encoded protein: CASSQVGTGGSYEQYF.

The CDR3 loop reads CASSIFTRSPLHF. In DNA form, the CDR3 reads TGTGCCAGTAGTATTTTTACACGGTCACCCCTCCACTTT. The J gene is TRBJ1-6, the V gene TRBV19; no clear D. The CDR3 runs to 13 residues. Trimming took off 3 bases at V and 10 bases at J, with 10 bases between the two ends. Germline V lookup: CDR1 LNHDA, CDR2 SQIVND (reference sequence).

CDR3 sequence: CASSAVPYGYTF. CDR3 nucleotides: TGTGCCAGCAGCGCGGTCCCGTATGGCTACACCTTC. V gene TRBV11-2 combines with J gene TRBJ1-2, with D unresolved. Germline CDR1 SGHAT, CDR2 FQNNGV. With 5 bases removed from V and 5 bases from J, the gap between germline ends came to 9 bases. The CDR3 covers 12 residues.

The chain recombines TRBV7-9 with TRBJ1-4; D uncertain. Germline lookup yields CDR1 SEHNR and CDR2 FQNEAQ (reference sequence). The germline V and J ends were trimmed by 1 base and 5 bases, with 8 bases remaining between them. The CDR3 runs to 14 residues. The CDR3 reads CASSLVADNEKLFF. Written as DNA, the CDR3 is TGTGCCAGCAGCTTAGTCGCAGACAATGAAAAACTGTTTTTT.

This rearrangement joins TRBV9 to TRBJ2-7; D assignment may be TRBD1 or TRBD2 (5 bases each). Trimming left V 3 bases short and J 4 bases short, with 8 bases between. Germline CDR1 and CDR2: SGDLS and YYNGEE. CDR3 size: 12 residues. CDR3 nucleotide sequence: TGTGCCAGCAGCGCAGAGGGGTACGAGCAGTACTTC. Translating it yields CASSAEGYEQYF.

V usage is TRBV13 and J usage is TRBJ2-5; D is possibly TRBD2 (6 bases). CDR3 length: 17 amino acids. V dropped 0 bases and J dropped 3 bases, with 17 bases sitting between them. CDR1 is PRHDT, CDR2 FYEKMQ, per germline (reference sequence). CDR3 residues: CASSLGRGRDLEETQYF. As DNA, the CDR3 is TGTGCCAGCAGCTTAGGCCGTGGGCGGGATTTGGAAGAGACCCAGTACTTC.

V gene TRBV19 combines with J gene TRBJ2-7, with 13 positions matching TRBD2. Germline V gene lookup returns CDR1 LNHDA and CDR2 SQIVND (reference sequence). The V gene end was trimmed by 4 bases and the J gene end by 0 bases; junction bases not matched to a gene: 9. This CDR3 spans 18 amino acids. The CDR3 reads CASSKGLAGTRSSYEQYF. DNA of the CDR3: TGTGCCAGTAGTAAGGGACTAGCGGGAACAAGGAGCTCCTACGAGCAGTACTTC.

CDR3 residues: CASSEWASGSTDTQYF. The DNA of the CDR3 is TGTGCCAGCAGTGAATGGGCTAGCGGGAGTACAGATACGCAGTATTTT. The chain employs TRBV2 and TRBJ2-3, with 10 positions matching TRBD2. The V segment lost 2 bases and the J segment 3 bases; nucleotides outside the gene matches: 5. Germline CDR1 SNHLY, CDR2 FYNNEI. The CDR3 contains 16 residues.

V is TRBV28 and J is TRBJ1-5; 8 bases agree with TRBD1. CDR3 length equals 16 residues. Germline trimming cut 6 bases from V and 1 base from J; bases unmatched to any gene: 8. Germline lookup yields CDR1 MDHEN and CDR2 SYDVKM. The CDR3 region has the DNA TGTGCCAGCAGCAAACCGGGACAGGCCAGCAATCAGCCCCAGCATTTT. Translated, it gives CASSKPGQASNQPQHF.

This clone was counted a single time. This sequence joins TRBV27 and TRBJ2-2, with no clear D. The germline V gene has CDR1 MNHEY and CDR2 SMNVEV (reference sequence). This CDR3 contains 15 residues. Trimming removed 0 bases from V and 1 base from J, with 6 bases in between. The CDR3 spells CASSLSKGNTGELFF. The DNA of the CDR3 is TGTGCCAGCAGTTTATCGAAGGGGAACACCGGGGAGCTGTTTTTT.

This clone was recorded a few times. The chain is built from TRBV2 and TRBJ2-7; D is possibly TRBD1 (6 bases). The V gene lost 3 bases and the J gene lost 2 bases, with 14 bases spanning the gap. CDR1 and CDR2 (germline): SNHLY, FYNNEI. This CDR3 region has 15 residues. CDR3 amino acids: CASSDPGQGTYEQYF. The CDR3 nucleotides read TGTGCCAGCAGTGACCCAGGGCAGGGGACCTACGAGCAGTACTTC.

The CDR3: CASSEMRGSGWVNEQFF. The DNA for the CDR3 is TGCGCCAGCAGTGAGATGCGGGGGTCAGGGTGGGTGAATGAGCAGTTCTTC. The J gene is TRBJ2-1, the V gene TRBV10-2; 7 bases are shared with TRBD2. Per the germline V gene, CDR1 is WSHSY and CDR2 is SAAADI. V shed 2 bases and J 7 bases; nucleotides not matched to a gene: 14. The CDR3 runs 17 residues.

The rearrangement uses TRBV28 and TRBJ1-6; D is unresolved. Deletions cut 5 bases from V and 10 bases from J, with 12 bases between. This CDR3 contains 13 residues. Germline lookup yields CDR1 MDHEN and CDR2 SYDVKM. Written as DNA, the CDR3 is TGTGCCAGCAGTCCGACCCCCTGGTCACCCCTCCACTTT. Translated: CASSPTPWSPLHF.

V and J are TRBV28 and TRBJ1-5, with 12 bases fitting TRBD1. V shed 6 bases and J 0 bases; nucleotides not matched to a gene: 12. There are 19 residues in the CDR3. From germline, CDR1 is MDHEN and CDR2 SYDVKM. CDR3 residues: CASRSTGTGGYYSNQPQHF. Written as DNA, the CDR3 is TGTGCCAGCAGGAGCACTGGGACAGGGGGCTATTATAGCAATCAGCCCCAGCATTTT.

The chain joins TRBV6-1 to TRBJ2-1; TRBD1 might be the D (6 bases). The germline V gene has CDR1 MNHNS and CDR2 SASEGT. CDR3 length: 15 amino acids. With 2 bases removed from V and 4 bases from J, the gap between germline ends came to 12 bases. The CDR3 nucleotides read TGTGCCAGCAGTGAAAAAGGCAGGGGATACAATGAGCAGTTCTTC. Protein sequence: CASSEKGRGYNEQFF.

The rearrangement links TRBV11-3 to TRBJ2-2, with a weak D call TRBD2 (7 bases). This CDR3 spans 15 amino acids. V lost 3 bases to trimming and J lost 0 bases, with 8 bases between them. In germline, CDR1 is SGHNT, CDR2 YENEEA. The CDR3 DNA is TGTGCCAGCAGCTTCGGGGGGCCGAACACCGGGGAGCTGTTTTTT. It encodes CASSFGGPNTGELFF.

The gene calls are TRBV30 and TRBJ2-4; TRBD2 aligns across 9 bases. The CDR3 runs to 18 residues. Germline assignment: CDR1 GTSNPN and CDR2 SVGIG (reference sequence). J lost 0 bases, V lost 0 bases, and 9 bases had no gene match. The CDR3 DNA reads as TGTGCCTGGAGTGTAAAGGTAGCGGGAGCAGGAGCCAAAAACATTCAGTACTTC. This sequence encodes CAWSVKVAGAGAKNIQYF. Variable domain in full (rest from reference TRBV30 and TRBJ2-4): SQTIHQWPATLVQPVGSPLSLECTVEGTSNPNLYWYRQAAGRGLQLLFYSVGIGQISSEVPQNLSASRPQDRQFILSSKKLLLSDSGFYLCAWSVKVAGAGAKNIQYFGAGTRLSVL.

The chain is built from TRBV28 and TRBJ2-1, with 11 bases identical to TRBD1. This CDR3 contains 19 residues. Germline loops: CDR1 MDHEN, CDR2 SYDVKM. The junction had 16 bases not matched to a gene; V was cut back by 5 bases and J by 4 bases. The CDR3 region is CASSASTNPGQGGYNEQFF. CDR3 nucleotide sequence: TGTGCCAGCAGTGCCTCAACGAACCCGGGACAGGGGGGATACAATGAGCAGTTCTTC.